The 15 T cell receptor beta chains reported below all come from one sample, sequenced in a study of blood T cell repertoires in COVID-19. Generated by immunoSEQ multiplex PCR, the TCRdb table keeps only in-frame clones and is missing some. The profile shows 32,000 or so clones, about 88% of them singletons. The sequencing sample was made of peripheral blood. Receptors originate from a man in his sixties or seventies with acute or convalescent COVID-19.

The CDR3 loop is CASRGARELFF. The CDR3 coding sequence is TGTGCCAGCAGGGGGGCGAGGGAGCTGTTTTTT. This chain joins TRBV28 and TRBJ2-2; a possible D gene is TRBD1 (6 bases). The CDR3 sequence is 11 residues long. With 6 bases removed from V and 9 bases from J, the gap between germline ends came to 8 bases. The germline CDR1 and CDR2 sequences are MDHEN and SYDVKM.

The chain carries TRBV5-1 and TRBJ2-2; 7 bases map to TRBD2. The CDR3 has 15 amino acids. Germline lookup yields CDR1 SGHRS and CDR2 YFSETQ. V trimming: 4 bases; J trimming: 4 bases; junction bases outside the gene matches: 7. This chain's CDR3 is CASSDTGGATGELFF. In DNA form, the CDR3 reads TGCGCCAGCAGCGATACGGGAGGAGCCACCGGGGAGCTGTTTTTT.

The V and J genes are TRBV4-2 and TRBJ2-2, with TRBD2 as a possible D gene (5 bases). CDR1 and CDR2 from the germline V gene are LGHNA and YNFKEQ. Trimming left V 4 bases short and J 5 bases short, with 17 bases between. The length of the CDR3 is 16 residues. This CDR3 is CASSPPRGETTGELFF. CDR3 nucleotide sequence: TGTGCCAGCAGCCCCCCCCGGGGAGAGACGACCGGGGAGCTGTTTTTT.

The chain carries TRBV12-3 or TRBV12-4 and TRBJ1-4; tentatively, D is TRBD1 (6 bases). V gave up 7 bases and J gave up 7 bases, with 13 bases separating them. This CDR3 is 13 amino acids long. CDR3: CASTAGAGEKLFF. The CDR3 region has the DNA TGTGCCAGCACTGCAGGGGCGGGTGAAAAACTGTTTTTT.

This clone was found once. The chain is built from TRBV5-1 and TRBJ1-6; 7 nucleotides agree with TRBD1. CDR1 and CDR2 (germline): SGHRS, YFSETQ. The CDR3 loop spans 15 amino acids. J was trimmed by 7 bases and V by 0 bases; bases with no gene match: 4. Written as DNA, the CDR3 is TGCGCCAGCAGCTTGGAAGGGGGCCAGAATTCACCCCTCCACTTT. It yields the protein CASSLEGGQNSPLHF.

The V gene is TRBV30, the J gene TRBJ1-1; TRBD1 matches at 10 bases. The CDR3 has 13 residues. Germline-derived CDR1 and CDR2 are GTSNPN and SVGIG (reference sequence). Trimming removed 5 bases from V and 8 bases from J; junction bases left unmatched: 8. The CDR3 bases are TGTGCCTGGGGCCTTCGGGACAGGGGAGAAGCTTTCTTT. Its translation: CAWGLRDRGEAFF. The entire variable domain, with the rest obtained from reference TRBV30 and TRBJ1-1, is as follows: SQTIHQWPATLVQPVGSPLSLECTVEGTSNPNLYWYRQAAGRGLQLLFYSVGIGQISSEVPQNLSASRPQDRQFILSSKKLLLSDSGFYLCAWGLRDRGEAFFGQGTRLTVV.

The rearrangement joins TRBV6-5 to TRBJ1-5; TRBD1 agrees at 9 bases. CDR1 MNHEY and CDR2 SVGAGI come from the germline V gene. CDR3 length equals 15 residues. The V segment lost 5 bases and the J segment 0 bases; nucleotides outside the gene matches: 2. The CDR3 DNA reads as TGTGCCAGCAGTAGGACAGGGGATAGCAATCAGCCCCAGCATTTT. Translated, it gives CASSRTGDSNQPQHF.

The J gene is TRBJ2-6, the V gene TRBV6-2 or TRBV6-3; D is perhaps TRBD1 (5 bases). The germline gives CDR1 MNHEY, CDR2 SVGEGT. V lost 5 bases and J 1 base, leaving 9 bases between the germline ends. The CDR3 totals 15 residues. CDR3 loop: CASSHRFSGANVLTF. DNA of the CDR3: TGTGCCAGCAGTCACAGGTTTTCTGGGGCCAACGTCCTGACTTTC.

V gene TRBV5-4 combines with J gene TRBJ2-7; D perhaps matches TRBD2 (6 bases). CDR3 length: 15 residues. Germline assignment: CDR1 SGHNT and CDR2 YYREEE (reference sequence). Trimming stripped 0 bases from V and 0 bases from J, with 10 bases between. CDR3 amino acids: CASSLANGGSYEQYF. The CDR3 DNA is TGTGCCAGCAGCTTGGCCAACGGGGGCTCCTACGAGCAGTACTTC. The entire variable domain, with the rest obtained from reference TRBV5-4 and TRBJ2-7, is as follows: ETGVTQSPTHLIKTRGQQVTLRCSSQSGHNTVSWYQQALGQGPQFIFQYYREEENGRGNFPPRFSGLQFPNYSSELNVNALELDDSALYLCASSLANGGSYEQYFGPGTRLTVT.

The CDR3 spells CASRRRANTGELFF. The CDR3 nucleotides read TGTGCCAGCAGAAGGAGGGCGAACACCGGGGAGCTGTTTTTT. The chain has TRBV7-2 and TRBJ2-2, with D possibly matching TRBD2 (6 bases). Trimming removed 6 bases from V and 0 bases from J, with 8 bases in between. The CDR3 is 14 amino acids. From germline, CDR1 is SGHTA and CDR2 FQGNSA.

The chain links TRBV6-6 to TRBJ1-1, with TRBD1 matching 7 bases. From germline, CDR1 is MNHNY and CDR2 SVGAGI (reference sequence). The CDR3 consists of 12 residues. The V segment lost 4 bases and the J segment 6 bases; nucleotides outside the gene matches: 2. The CDR3 coding sequence is TGTGCCAGCAGTTTCGGGACAGCTGAAGCTTTCTTT. This codes for CASSFGTAEAFF.

The chain couples TRBV28 to TRBJ2-7, with TRBD1 identical over 8 bases. With V trimmed by 7 bases and J by 0 bases, 8 bases remained unmatched. The CDR3 has 15 residues. Germline V gives CDR1 MDHEN, CDR2 SYDVKM. The CDR3 spells CASTLTGDDSYEQYF. For the CDR3, the DNA is TGTGCCAGCACCCTGACAGGGGATGACTCCTACGAGCAGTACTTC.

This chain links TRBV5-5 with TRBJ1-1, with 7 bases aligning to TRBD1. The CDR3 extends over 14 amino acids. CDR1 is SGHKS and CDR2 is YYEKEE in the germline V gene (reference sequence). V was clipped by 4 bases and J by 5 bases; unmatched bases: 8. CDR3 sequence: CASSSTGVETEAFF. The CDR3 DNA sequence: TGTGCCAGCAGCAGTACAGGGGTGGAAACTGAAGCTTTCTTT.

This sequence joins TRBV5-1 and TRBJ2-7; D gene ambiguous. Deletions cut 4 bases from V and 2 bases from J, with 13 bases between. The CDR3 runs to 14 residues. CDR1 SGHRS and CDR2 YFSETQ come from the germline V gene. This CDR3 reads CASSGSQVTYEQYF. DNA of the CDR3: TGCGCCAGCAGCGGATCTCAGGTTACCTACGAGCAGTACTTC.

This clone was picked up a small number of times. The rearrangement uses TRBV5-8 and TRBJ1-2; TRBD1 aligns across 12 bases. The CDR3 totals 15 residues. Trimming took 1 base from V and 4 from J; bases not matched to a gene: 2. Germline V CDR1 and CDR2: SGHTS, YDEGEE. The DNA for the CDR3 is TGTGCCAGCAGCTTGATGGGACAGGGGGCCTATGGCTACACCTTC. This translates into CASSLMGQGAYGYTF.